This T cell receptor beta chain was identified during a study of graft-versus-host responses after intestinal transplantation. Clones were read by immunoSEQ multiplex PCR, and TCRdb kept only the in-frame ones, dropping some. This table holds 40,000 or so clones, over 85% found once. In germline, CDR1 is SGHNT, CDR2 YYREEE (reference sequence). CDR3 length: 16 residues. V lost 3 bases and J lost 3; bases outside the gene matches: 4. The specimen comprised PBMCs, sampled roughly 780 days after intestinal transplantation. This TCR came from a human patient who received an intestinal transplant, so some T cells may come from the graft donor. The chain joins TRBV5-4 to TRBJ1-3; 12 positions match TRBD1. The CDR3 nucleotides read TGTGCCAGCAGCTCGGGACAGGGGGCGGGTGGAAACACCATATATTTT. Protein: CASSSGQGAGGNTIYF.